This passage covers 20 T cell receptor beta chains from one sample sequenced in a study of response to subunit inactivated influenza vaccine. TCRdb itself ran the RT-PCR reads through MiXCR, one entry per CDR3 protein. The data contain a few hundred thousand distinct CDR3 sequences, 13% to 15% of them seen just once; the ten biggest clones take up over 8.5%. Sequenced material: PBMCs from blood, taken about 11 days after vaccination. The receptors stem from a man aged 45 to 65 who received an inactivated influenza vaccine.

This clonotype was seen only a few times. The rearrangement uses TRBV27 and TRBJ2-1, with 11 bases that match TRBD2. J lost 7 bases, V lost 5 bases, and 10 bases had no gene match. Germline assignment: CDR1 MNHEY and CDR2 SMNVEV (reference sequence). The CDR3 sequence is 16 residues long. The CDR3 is CASSKREVAGGNEQFF. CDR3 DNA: TGTGCCAGCAGTAAACGGGAGGTAGCGGGGGGGAATGAGCAGTTCTTC.

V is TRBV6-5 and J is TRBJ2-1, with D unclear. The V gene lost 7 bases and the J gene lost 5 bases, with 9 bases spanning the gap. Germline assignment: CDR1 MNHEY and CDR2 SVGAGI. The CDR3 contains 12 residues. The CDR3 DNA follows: TGTGCCAGCAAAGGGATCGACAATGAGCAGTTCTTC. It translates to CASKGIDNEQFF.

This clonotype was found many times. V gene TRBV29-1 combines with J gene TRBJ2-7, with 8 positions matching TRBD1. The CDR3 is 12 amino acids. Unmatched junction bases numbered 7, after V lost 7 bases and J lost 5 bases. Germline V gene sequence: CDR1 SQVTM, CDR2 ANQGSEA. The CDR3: CSGRQGSHEQYF. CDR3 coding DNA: TGCAGCGGCAGACAGGGGAGCCACGAGCAGTACTTC.

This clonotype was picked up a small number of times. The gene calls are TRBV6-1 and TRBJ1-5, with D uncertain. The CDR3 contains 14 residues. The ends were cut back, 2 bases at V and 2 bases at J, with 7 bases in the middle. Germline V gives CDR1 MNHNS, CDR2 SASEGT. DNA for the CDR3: TGTGCCAGCAGTGAAAATGGCGGCAATCAGCCCCAGCATTTT. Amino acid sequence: CASSENGGNQPQHF.

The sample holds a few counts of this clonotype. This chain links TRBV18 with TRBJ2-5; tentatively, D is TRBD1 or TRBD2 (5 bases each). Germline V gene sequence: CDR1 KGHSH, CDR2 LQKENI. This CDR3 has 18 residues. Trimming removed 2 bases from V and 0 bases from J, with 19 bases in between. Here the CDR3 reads CASSPYIQRGTYQETQYF. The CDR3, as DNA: TGTGCCAGCTCACCATATATTCAGAGGGGAACGTACCAAGAGACCCAGTACTTC.

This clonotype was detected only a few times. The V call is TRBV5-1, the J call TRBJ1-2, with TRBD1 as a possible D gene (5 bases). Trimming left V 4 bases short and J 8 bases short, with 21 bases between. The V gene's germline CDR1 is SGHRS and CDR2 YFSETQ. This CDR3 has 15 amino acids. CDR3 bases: TGCGCCAGCAGCCGGGGGGAGGACGGTGGATTCGGCTACACCTTC. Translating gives CASSRGEDGGFGYTF. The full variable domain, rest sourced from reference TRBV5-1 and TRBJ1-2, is KAGVTQTPRYLIKTRGQQVTLSCSPISGHRSVSWYQQTPGQGLQFLFEYFSETQRNKGNFPGRFSGRQFSNSRSEMNVSTLELGDSALYLCASSRGEDGGFGYTFGSGTRLTVV.

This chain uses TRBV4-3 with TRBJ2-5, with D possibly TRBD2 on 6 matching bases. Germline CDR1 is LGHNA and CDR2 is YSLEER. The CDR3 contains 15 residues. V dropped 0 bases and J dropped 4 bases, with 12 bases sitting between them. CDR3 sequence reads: CASSQDFTSPETQYF. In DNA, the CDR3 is TGCGCCAGCAGCCAAGATTTCACTAGCCCAGAGACCCAGTACTTC.

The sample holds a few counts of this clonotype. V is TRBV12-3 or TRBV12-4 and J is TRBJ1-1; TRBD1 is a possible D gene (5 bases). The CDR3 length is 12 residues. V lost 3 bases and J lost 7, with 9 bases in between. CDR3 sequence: CASSFTQGEAFF. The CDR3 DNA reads TGTGCCAGCAGTTTCACCCAGGGTGAAGCTTTCTTT.

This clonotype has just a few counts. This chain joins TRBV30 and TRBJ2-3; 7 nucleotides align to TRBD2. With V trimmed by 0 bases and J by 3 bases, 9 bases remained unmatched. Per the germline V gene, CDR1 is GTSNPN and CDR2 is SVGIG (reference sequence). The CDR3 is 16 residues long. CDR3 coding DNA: TGTGCCTGGAGTGTAGTGGGAGGGGTTGGAACAGATACGCAGTATTTT. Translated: CAWSVVGGVGTDTQYF.

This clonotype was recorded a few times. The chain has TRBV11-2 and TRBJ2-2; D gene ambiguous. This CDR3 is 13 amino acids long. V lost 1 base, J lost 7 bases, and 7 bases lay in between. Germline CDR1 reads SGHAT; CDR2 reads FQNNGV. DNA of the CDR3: TGTGCCAGCAGCTTAGTCGGGTTCGGGGAGCTGTTTTTT. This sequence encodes CASSLVGFGELFF.

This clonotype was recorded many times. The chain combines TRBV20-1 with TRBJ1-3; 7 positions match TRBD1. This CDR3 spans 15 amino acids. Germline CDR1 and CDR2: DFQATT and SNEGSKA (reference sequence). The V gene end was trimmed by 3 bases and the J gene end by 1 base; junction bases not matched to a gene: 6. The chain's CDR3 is CSARDGQASGNTIYF. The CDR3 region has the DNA TGCAGTGCTAGGGACGGACAGGCTTCTGGAAACACCATATATTTT.

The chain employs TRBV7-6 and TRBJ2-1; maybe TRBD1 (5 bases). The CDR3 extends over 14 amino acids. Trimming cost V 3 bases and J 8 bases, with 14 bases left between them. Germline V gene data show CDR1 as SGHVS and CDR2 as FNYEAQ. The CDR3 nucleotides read TGTGCCAGCAGCTTGGGCTACCTAGGGGATGAGCAGTTCTTC. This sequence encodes CASSLGYLGDEQFF. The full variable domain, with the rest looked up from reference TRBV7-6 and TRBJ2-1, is GAGVSQSPRYKVTKRGQDVALRCDPISGHVSLYWYRQALGQGPEFLTYFNYEAQQDKSGLPNDRFSAERPEGSISTLTIQRTEQRDSAMYRCASSLGYLGDEQFFGPGTRLTVL.

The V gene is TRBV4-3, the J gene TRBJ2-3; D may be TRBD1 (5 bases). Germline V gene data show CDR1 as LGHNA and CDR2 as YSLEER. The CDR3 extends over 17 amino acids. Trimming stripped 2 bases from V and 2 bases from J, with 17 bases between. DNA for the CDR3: TGCGCCAGCAGCCAAAGAGGCGCCAGGGTGAACACAGATACGCAGTATTTT. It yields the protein CASSQRGARVNTDTQYF.

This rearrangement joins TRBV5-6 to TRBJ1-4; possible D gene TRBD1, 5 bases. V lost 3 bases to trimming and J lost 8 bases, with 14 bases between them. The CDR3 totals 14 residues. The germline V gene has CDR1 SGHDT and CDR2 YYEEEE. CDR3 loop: CASSSSQGGEKLFF. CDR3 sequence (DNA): TGTGCCAGCAGCTCCTCCCAGGGAGGCGAAAAACTGTTTTTT.

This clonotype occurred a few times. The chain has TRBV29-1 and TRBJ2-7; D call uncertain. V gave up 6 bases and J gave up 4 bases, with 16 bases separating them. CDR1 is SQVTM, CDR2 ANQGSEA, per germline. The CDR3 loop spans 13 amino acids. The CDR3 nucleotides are TGCAGCGTAGGGCTTCGAAGTCCATACGAGCAGTACTTC. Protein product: CSVGLRSPYEQYF.

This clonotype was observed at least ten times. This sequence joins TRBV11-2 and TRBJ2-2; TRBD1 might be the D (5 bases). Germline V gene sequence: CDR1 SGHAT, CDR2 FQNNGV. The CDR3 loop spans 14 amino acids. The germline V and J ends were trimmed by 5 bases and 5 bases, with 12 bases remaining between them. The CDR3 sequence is CASSLRQITGELFF. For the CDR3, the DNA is TGTGCCAGCAGCCTCCGACAGATTACCGGGGAGCTGTTTTTT.

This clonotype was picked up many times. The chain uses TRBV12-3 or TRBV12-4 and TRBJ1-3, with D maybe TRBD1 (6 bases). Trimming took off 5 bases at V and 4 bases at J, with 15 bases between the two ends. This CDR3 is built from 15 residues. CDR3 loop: CASSQDSLIGNTIYF. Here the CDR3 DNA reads TGTGCCAGCAGTCAGGACAGTTTGATCGGAAACACCATATATTTT.

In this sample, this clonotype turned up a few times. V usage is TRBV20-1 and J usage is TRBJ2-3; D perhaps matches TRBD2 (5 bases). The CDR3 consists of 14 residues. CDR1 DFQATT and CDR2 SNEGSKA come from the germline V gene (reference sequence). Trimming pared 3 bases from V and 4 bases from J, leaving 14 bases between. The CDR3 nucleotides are TGCAGTGCTAGTAGTCCGAGGGCGGCAGATACGCAGTATTTT. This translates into CSASSPRAADTQYF.

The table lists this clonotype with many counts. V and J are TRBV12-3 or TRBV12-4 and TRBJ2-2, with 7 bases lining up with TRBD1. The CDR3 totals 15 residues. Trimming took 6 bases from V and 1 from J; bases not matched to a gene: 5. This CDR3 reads CASSPDRENTGELFF. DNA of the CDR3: TGTGCCAGCAGCCCCGACAGGGAGAACACCGGGGAGCTGTTTTTT.

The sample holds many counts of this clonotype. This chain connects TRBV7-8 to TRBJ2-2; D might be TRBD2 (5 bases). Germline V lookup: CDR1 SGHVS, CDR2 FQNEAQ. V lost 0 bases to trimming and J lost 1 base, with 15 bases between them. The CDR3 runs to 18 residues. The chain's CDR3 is CASSLASGVGLNTGELFF. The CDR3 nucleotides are TGTGCCAGCAGCTTAGCATCCGGGGTCGGCTTGAACACCGGGGAGCTGTTTTTT.